Each of the 8 T cell receptor beta chains below was sequenced from the same sample in a study of CD8 T cells in Susac syndrome. Reverse transcription of roughly 0.45 to 1 ug RNA used random hexamers. TCRdb reanalysed the immunoSEQ multiplex PCR reads using MiXCR and keeps one entry per CDR3 protein. The table shows 100,000 or so distinct CDR3 sequences, with about nine tenths occurring only once. Sequenced material: CD4+ T cells from PBMCs. These receptors were obtained from a human donor in good health.

This chain connects TRBV20-1 to TRBJ2-6; 8 bases are shared with TRBD1. The germline V gene encodes CDR1 DFQATT and CDR2 SNEGSKA (reference sequence). Germline trimming cut 6 bases from V and 2 bases from J; bases unmatched to any gene: 9. The CDR3 covers 16 residues. The CDR3 sequence is CSAQGARGTGANVLTF. The CDR3 nucleotides read TGCAGTGCCCAGGGGGCACGGGGGACTGGGGCCAACGTCCTGACTTTC.

This sequence joins TRBV7-2 and TRBJ2-2; either TRBD1 or TRBD2 may supply D (5 bases each). The CDR3 has 15 residues. V was cut by 2 bases and J by 0 bases, with 7 bases left in between. The germline V gene encodes CDR1 SGHTA and CDR2 FQGNSA. CDR3 residues: CASSLLGANTGELFF. The CDR3 coding sequence is TGTGCCAGCAGCTTATTGGGGGCGAACACCGGGGAGCTGTTTTTT.

The genes are TRBV9 and TRBJ2-1; D gene unclear. Deletions cut 0 bases from V and 7 bases from J, with 14 bases between. The V gene's germline CDR1 is SGDLS and CDR2 YYNGEE. The CDR3 contains 15 residues. Here the CDR3 reads CASSVDGLQGNEQFF. Written as DNA, the CDR3 is TGTGCCAGCAGCGTAGATGGCCTCCAAGGTAATGAGCAGTTCTTC.

The V call is TRBV4-3, the J call TRBJ2-1; 8 bases are a match to TRBD2. CDR1 and CDR2 (germline): LGHNA, YSLEER. After removal of 4 bases from V and 6 bases from J, the junction contained 5 bases not matched to a gene. The CDR3 runs to 14 residues. In DNA form, the CDR3 reads TGCGCCAGCAGCCGAGCGGGGGCTGTCAATGAGCAGTTCTTC. Translation: CASSRAGAVNEQFF.

The V and J genes are TRBV7-2 and TRBJ2-5; TRBD2 aligns across 10 bases. This CDR3 contains 17 residues. The V gene's germline CDR1 is SGHTA and CDR2 FQGNSA. Trimming cost V 2 bases and J 2 bases; bases outside gene matches: 8. The DNA for the CDR3 is TGTGCCAGCAGCTTAACGCTGGCTAGCGGGGGACAAGAGACCCAGTACTTC. It is translated as CASSLTLASGGQETQYF.

V gene TRBV7-2 combines with J gene TRBJ2-5; no clear D. The CDR3 loop spans 13 amino acids. The germline gives CDR1 SGHTA, CDR2 FQGNSA. V lost 5 bases, J lost 5 bases, and 12 bases lay in between. The CDR3 coding sequence is TGTGCCAGCAGCCGCGCGGAGTGGGAGACCCAGTACTTC. It translates to CASSRAEWETQYF.

V and J are TRBV5-1 and TRBJ2-7; possibly TRBD2 for D (6 bases). This CDR3 has 18 residues. The V gene lost 4 bases and the J gene lost 4 bases, with 27 bases spanning the gap. The germline V gene has CDR1 SGHRS and CDR2 YFSETQ. CDR3 in amino acids: CASSPTQTIGGEAYEQYF. The DNA of the CDR3 is TGCGCCAGCAGCCCTACCCAGACGATCGGGGGAGAGGCTTACGAGCAGTACTTC. Combining the CDR3 with reference TRBV5-1 and TRBJ2-7 gives the whole variable domain KAGVTQTPRYLIKTRGQQVTLSCSPISGHRSVSWYQQTPGQGLQFLFEYFSETQRNKGNFPGRFSGRQFSNSRSEMNVSTLELGDSALYLCASSPTQTIGGEAYEQYFGPGTRLTVT.

J is TRBJ2-3 and V is TRBV20-1; TRBD2 matches 11 bases. V gave up 5 bases and J gave up 6 bases; unmatched junction bases: 10. Germline lookup yields CDR1 DFQATT and CDR2 SNEGSKA (reference sequence). The CDR3 length is 15 residues. The CDR3 region has the DNA TGCAGTGCTTCCGGGGTAGCGGGGGGGGAGGATACGCAGTATTTT. It encodes CSASGVAGGEDTQYF.